The 21 T cell receptor beta chains reported below all come from one sample, sequenced in a study of beta chain features in type 1 diabetes. Study outcomes and limitations: Shorter TCRB CDR3s, moderately but significantly so, were found in Type 1 diabetes patients in all four CD4+ subsets.

These receptors are not linked to any known antigen. The study reverse transcribed the entire isolated RNA, so it sequenced expressed TCRB transcripts. The assay was immunoSEQ multiplex PCR, and TCRdb's table has in-frame clones only and misses some. This sample has about 190,000 clones, with approximately 8.1% found just once. The sample comprised central memory CD4+ T cells from blood. Every receptor here comes from a woman between 40 and 50 years old with type 1 diabetes.

The genes are TRBV5-4 and TRBJ2-1; the D gene is possibly TRBD1 (5 bases). Germline loops: CDR1 SGHNT, CDR2 YYREEE (reference sequence). V shed 0 bases and J shed 7 bases, with 14 bases lying between them. The CDR3 sequence is 15 residues long. The CDR3, as DNA: TGTGCCAGCAGCTTGGACAGGAACACAAAGAATGAGCAGTTCTTC. Its protein is CASSLDRNTKNEQFF.

In its sample, this clone was seen a few times. The CDR3: CASSPALGQIYNEQFF. The CDR3 DNA follows: TGTGCCAGCAGCCCGGCCCTCGGACAGATTTACAATGAGCAGTTCTTC. The gene calls are TRBV7-9 and TRBJ2-1; D is perhaps TRBD1 (6 bases). The V end lost 5 bases, the J end lost 4 bases, and 18 bases lay between the germline ends. The CDR3 has 16 residues. Germline values: CDR1 SEHNR, CDR2 FQNEAQ (reference sequence). Using reference TRBV7-9 and TRBJ2-1 for the parts outside the CDR3, the full variable domain is DTGVSQNPRHKITKRGQNVTFRCDPISEHNRLYWYRQTLGQGPEFLTYFQNEAQLEKSRLLSDRFSAERPKGSFSTLEIQRTEQGDSAMYLCASSPALGQIYNEQFFGPGTRLTVL.

In its sample, this clone was seen a few times. J is TRBJ1-6 and V is TRBV2; D call uncertain. CDR1 is SNHLY and CDR2 is FYNNEI in the germline V gene. The CDR3 totals 14 residues. V lost 7 bases and J 10 bases, leaving 17 bases between the germline ends. The DNA for the CDR3 is TGTGCCAGCATGGAGCGGGAGCGGTGGTCACCCCTCCACTTT. Amino acid sequence: CASMERERWSPLHF.

The chain is built from TRBV5-1 and TRBJ1-2; the D is unclear. The CDR3 contains 12 residues. Germline-derived CDR1 and CDR2 are SGHRS and YFSETQ. The ends were cut back, 4 bases at V and 2 bases at J, with 6 bases in the middle. For the CDR3, the DNA is TGCGCCAGCAGCGGTGAGAACTATGGCTACACCTTC. Translating gives CASSGENYGYTF. The variable domain in full, completed from reference TRBV5-1 and TRBJ1-2, reads KAGVTQTPRYLIKTRGQQVTLSCSPISGHRSVSWYQQTPGQGLQFLFEYFSETQRNKGNFPGRFSGRQFSNSRSEMNVSTLELGDSALYLCASSGENYGYTFGSGTRLTVV.

This clone has at least ten counts. Within the sample, other DNA sequences also encode this same CDR3. The gene calls are TRBV4-3 and TRBJ1-1, with D uncertain. This CDR3 is 14 amino acids long. V was cut by 0 bases and J by 1 base, with 6 bases left in between. CDR1 and CDR2 (germline): LGHNA, YSLEER. CDR3 in amino acids: CASSQEAGNTEAFF. The CDR3 bases are TGCGCCAGCAGCCAAGAGGCGGGGAACACTGAAGCTTTCTTT.

V usage is TRBV7-2 and J usage is TRBJ1-1; no reliable D call. The CDR3 extends over 11 amino acids. The V and J ends lost 5 bases and 11 bases respectively, with 12 bases between them. Germline CDR1 SGHTA, CDR2 FQGNSA. CDR3 sequence reads: CASSPGGSAFF. The DNA of the CDR3 is TGTGCCAGCAGCCCCGGCGGTTCGGCTTTCTTT.

The rearrangement links TRBV4-3 to TRBJ1-1; 8 nucleotides match TRBD1. With 5 bases clipped from V and 3 bases from J, the junction kept 2 bases outside the gene matches. This CDR3 has 13 amino acids. Looked up from germline, CDR1 is LGHNA and CDR2 is YSLEER. The CDR3 DNA follows: TGCGCCAGCAGCTCACAGGGGGACACTGAAGCTTTCTTT. Its translation is CASSSQGDTEAFF.

Only a few counts were recorded for this clone. The CDR3 sequence: CASLGLNTDTQYF. CDR3 DNA: TGTGCCAGCCTAGGACTGAACACAGATACGCAGTATTTT. The genes are TRBV7-2 and TRBJ2-3; D possibly corresponds to TRBD2 (5 bases). The V end lost 8 bases, the J end lost 2 bases, and 11 bases lay between the germline ends. CDR1 is SGHTA and CDR2 is FQGNSA in the germline V gene. The CDR3 extends over 13 amino acids.

This clone has just a few counts. The chain combines TRBV19 with TRBJ2-2; possibly TRBD2 for D (7 bases). CDR1 is LNHDA, CDR2 SQIVND, per germline (reference sequence). V was pared by 10 bases and J by 6 bases, with 18 bases between. CDR3 size: 14 residues. The CDR3 spells CATREGGSAGELFF. CDR3 DNA: TGTGCCACTCGAGAGGGGGGGAGCGCCGGGGAGCTGTTTTTT.

The rearrangement uses TRBV4-3 and TRBJ1-2, with a weak D call TRBD1 (6 bases). This CDR3 is 14 amino acids long. Germline assignment: CDR1 LGHNA and CDR2 YSLEER. With 3 bases removed from V and 8 bases from J, the gap between germline ends came to 16 bases. The CDR3 coding sequence is TGCGCCAGCAGCCACCGTTTGGGTGGGGGCGGCTACACCTTC. Translation: CASSHRLGGGGYTF.

This clone was seen more than once but under ten times. This chain connects TRBV6-5 to TRBJ1-4; D gene unclear. Trimming shortened V by 6 bases and J by 8 bases, and 13 bases separated the two germline ends. The CDR3 totals 13 residues. Germline V CDR1 and CDR2: MNHEY, SVGAGI. The CDR3 coding sequence is TGTGCCAGCAGAAAGGGAGATCGAGAAAAACTGTTTTTT. Its protein is CASRKGDREKLFF.

This clone occurred many times. This chain joins TRBV18 and TRBJ2-7, with D perhaps matching TRBD1 (5 bases). The CDR3 has 12 residues. V lost 6 bases and J 2 bases, leaving 8 bases between the germline ends. Per the germline V gene, CDR1 is KGHSH and CDR2 is LQKENI. CDR3 loop: CASSEGAYEQYF. In DNA form, the CDR3 reads TGTGCCAGCTCGGAAGGGGCCTACGAGCAGTACTTC.

This clone occurred a few times. In DNA, the CDR3 is TGTGCCAGCAGTTTGGCCCTGACAGGGGAATATCACAATGAGCAGTTCTTC. Protein: CASSLALTGEYHNEQFF. This rearrangement joins TRBV27 to TRBJ2-1, with 8 bases that match TRBD1. CDR1 and CDR2 (germline): MNHEY, SMNVEV (reference sequence). The length of the CDR3 is 17 residues. J was trimmed by 5 bases and V by 3 bases; bases with no gene match: 12.

The rearrangement joins TRBV7-2 to TRBJ1-2; D gene unclear. CDR3 size: 13 residues. V was pared by 2 bases and J by 7 bases, with 11 bases between. The germline V gene has CDR1 SGHTA and CDR2 FQGNSA. The CDR3: CASSLTAGFGYTF. CDR3 sequence (DNA): TGTGCCAGCAGCTTAACGGCAGGCTTTGGCTACACCTTC.

V usage is TRBV4-2 and J usage is TRBJ2-3; TRBD2 matches 8 bases. J lost 0 bases, V lost 1 base, and 9 bases had no gene match. The germline V gene has CDR1 LGHNA and CDR2 YNFKEQ. This CDR3 spans 18 amino acids. The CDR3 loop is CASSQARGSGTSTDTQYF. DNA for the CDR3: TGTGCCAGCAGCCAAGCTCGTGGTAGCGGGACTAGCACAGATACGCAGTATTTT.

This clone has a handful of counts. The chain recombines TRBV9 with TRBJ2-1; maybe TRBD2 (6 bases). The length of the CDR3 is 16 residues. Per the germline V gene, CDR1 is SGDLS and CDR2 is YYNGEE. V was clipped by 6 bases and J by 0 bases, with 16 bases between them. CDR3 amino acids: CASTTGTLSSYNEQFF. CDR3 bases: TGTGCCAGCACCACGGGGACTCTCAGCTCCTACAATGAGCAGTTCTTC.

The V and J genes are TRBV7-2 and TRBJ1-5; D uncertain. Germline V gives CDR1 SGHTA, CDR2 FQGNSA. The CDR3 covers 15 residues. Trimming took 0 bases from V and 4 from J, leaving 10 bases between them. In DNA, the CDR3 is TGTGCCAGCAGCTTAGCGCTATCGGGTAATCAGCCCCAGCATTTT. This encodes CASSLALSGNQPQHF.

This clone has more than one count but fewer than ten. The rearrangement uses TRBV6-6 and TRBJ1-4; D might be TRBD1 (6 bases). This CDR3 has 13 residues. CDR1 is MNHNY and CDR2 is SVGAGI in the germline V gene (reference sequence). Trimming stripped 7 bases from V and 7 bases from J, with 13 bases between. The CDR3 region is CASTLQGPEKLFF. For the CDR3, the DNA is TGTGCCAGCACTTTACAGGGACCTGAAAAACTGTTTTTT.

This clone was seen a handful of times. V is TRBV4-2 and J is TRBJ2-7; D perhaps matches TRBD2 (6 bases). The CDR3 contains 14 residues. V was clipped by 1 base and J by 0 bases, with 7 bases between them. Germline CDR1 and CDR2: LGHNA and YNFKEQ. The CDR3 DNA follows: TGTGCCAGCAGCCAAGCGGGAGTCTCCTACGAGCAGTACTTC. This encodes CASSQAGVSYEQYF.

The table lists this clone with a few counts. The V call is TRBV10-3, the J call TRBJ2-7; D ambiguous. Germline V CDR1 and CDR2: ENHRY, SYGVKD. This CDR3 is 15 amino acids long. V was shortened by 0 bases and J by 3 bases, with 12 bases between the two germline ends. DNA for the CDR3: TGTGCCATCAGTGAGTCGCAGCAGACTCGCTACGAGCAGTACTTC. Residues: CAISESQQTRYEQYF.

The V call is TRBV7-2, the J call TRBJ2-5; 8 bases map to TRBD2. Germline V lookup: CDR1 SGHTA, CDR2 FQGNSA. V shed 4 bases, J shed 5 bases, and the junction held 6 bases outside the gene matches. There are 14 residues in the CDR3. CDR3: CASSSQRGRETQYF. In DNA, the CDR3 is TGTGCCAGCAGCTCTCAGCGGGGGAGGGAGACCCAGTACTTC.